This T cell receptor beta chain came from a study of Graves' ophthalmopathy and Graves' hyperthyroidism. The authors amplified TCR beta CDR3 regions, and they did so from RNA transcripts for repertoire sequencing. The first-round RT-PCR employed HTBI primers together with the Qiagen OneStep RT-PCR kit. A multiplex PCR was then performed as the second round. Each CDR3 protein gets one entry after TCRdb re-called the multiplex PCR reads with MiXCR. This sample has roughly 400,000 distinct CDR3 sequences, with around 16% found just once. The V end was cut by 6 bases, the J end by 2 bases, with 14 bases between. In germline, CDR1 is SGHTA, CDR2 FQGNSA. The CDR3 is 14 amino acids.

The sequencing sample was made of peripheral blood. The sequence was collected from a woman under 30 with Graves' ophthalmopathy. The chain employs TRBV7-2 and TRBJ2-7; tentatively, D is TRBD1 or TRBD2 (6 bases each). CDR3 in DNA: TGTGCCAGCAGGTCCGGGGGCGGCACCTACGAGCAGTACTTC. This codes for CASRSGGGTYEQYF. Using reference TRBV7-2 and TRBJ2-7 for the parts outside the CDR3, the full variable domain is GAGVSQSPSNKVTEKGKDVELRCDPISGHTALYWYRQSLGQGLEFLIYFQGNSAPDKSGLPSDRFSAERTGGSVSTLTIQRTQQEDSAVYLCASRSGGGTYEQYFGPGTRLTVT.